Presented here are 7 T cell receptor beta chains from one specimen sequenced in a study of blood T cell repertoires in COVID-19. The protocol was immunoSEQ multiplex PCR, while the TCRdb copy is restricted to in-frame clones and leaves out a portion. The profile shows about 140,000 clones, approximately 84% of them singletons. Sequenced material: peripheral blood. The source of these receptors is a human donor in a cohort sampled during active COVID-19.

The chain combines TRBV4-1 with TRBJ2-5, with 7 positions matching TRBD2. Germline CDR1 is MGHRA and CDR2 is YSYEKL. The CDR3 has 14 amino acids. V lost 4 bases, J lost 5 bases, and 7 bases stayed unmatched. The CDR3 coding sequence is TGCGCCAGCAGCCCGCGGACTAGTTGGGAGACCCAGTACTTC. This codes for CASSPRTSWETQYF.

CDR3 sequence reads: CASSTRTGAYEQYF. In nucleotides, the CDR3 is TGTGCCAGTAGTACCCGGACAGGGGCCTACGAGCAGTACTTC. This sequence joins TRBV19 and TRBJ2-7, with TRBD1 identical over 9 bases. The CDR3 is made up of 14 amino acids. The J segment lost 2 bases and the V segment lost 4 bases, leaving 3 bases of the junction unmatched. Germline V gene data show CDR1 as LNHDA and CDR2 as SQIVND (reference sequence). The complete variable domain, with remaining parts taken from reference TRBV19 and TRBJ2-7, reads DGGITQSPKYLFRKEGQNVTLSCEQNLNHDAMYWYRQDPGQGLRLIYYSQIVNDFQKGDIAEGYSVSREKKESFPLTVTSAQKNPTAFYLCASSTRTGAYEQYFGPGTRLTVT.

This chain uses TRBV18 with TRBJ2-3, with 8 nucleotides matching TRBD1. Germline V lookup: CDR1 KGHSH, CDR2 LQKENI. Germline trimming cut 0 bases from V and 1 base from J; bases unmatched to any gene: 3. The CDR3 is 16 residues long. This CDR3 reads CASSPPSGQGTDTQYF. The DNA for the CDR3 is TGTGCCAGCTCACCACCCTCGGGACAGGGCACAGATACGCAGTATTTT.

The gene calls are TRBV12-3 or TRBV12-4 and TRBJ1-2; a possible D gene is TRBD1 (5 bases). Trimming cost V 10 bases and J 4 bases, with 16 bases left between them. CDR3 length equals 13 residues. For the CDR3, the DNA is TGTGCCACCGGGGCGGGACGCAGCTATGGCTACACCTTC. As protein: CATGAGRSYGYTF.

This clone was seen a handful of times. The chain links TRBV3-1 (or the pseudogene TRBV3-2) to TRBJ2-5; D is ambiguous. The CDR3 is 15 amino acids. The V end was cut by 0 bases, the J end by 5 bases, with 13 bases between. CDR1 LGHDT and CDR2 YNNKEL come from the germline V gene (reference sequence). The CDR3 is CASSQDPGDRETQYF. In DNA, the CDR3 is TGTGCCAGCAGCCAAGATCCCGGAGATCGGGAGACCCAGTACTTC.

The chain couples TRBV10-3 to TRBJ2-2; 7 positions agree with TRBD1. The CDR3 has 15 residues. V shed 2 bases and J 1 base; nucleotides not matched to a gene: 1. CDR1 is ENHRY, CDR2 SYGVKD, per germline. CDR3 protein: CAISEGTVNTGELFF. Written as DNA, the CDR3 is TGTGCCATCAGTGAGGGGACAGTGAACACCGGGGAGCTGTTTTTT.

CDR3 amino acids: CASSLQGAGLGKLFF. CDR3 DNA sequence: TGTGCCAGTAGTCTACAGGGGGCGGGCTTGGGAAAACTGTTTTTT. V and J are TRBV19 and TRBJ1-4; 9 bases fit TRBD1. CDR3 length: 15 residues. CDR1 and CDR2 (germline): LNHDA, SQIVND (reference sequence). With V trimmed by 5 bases and J by 10 bases, 11 bases remained unmatched.